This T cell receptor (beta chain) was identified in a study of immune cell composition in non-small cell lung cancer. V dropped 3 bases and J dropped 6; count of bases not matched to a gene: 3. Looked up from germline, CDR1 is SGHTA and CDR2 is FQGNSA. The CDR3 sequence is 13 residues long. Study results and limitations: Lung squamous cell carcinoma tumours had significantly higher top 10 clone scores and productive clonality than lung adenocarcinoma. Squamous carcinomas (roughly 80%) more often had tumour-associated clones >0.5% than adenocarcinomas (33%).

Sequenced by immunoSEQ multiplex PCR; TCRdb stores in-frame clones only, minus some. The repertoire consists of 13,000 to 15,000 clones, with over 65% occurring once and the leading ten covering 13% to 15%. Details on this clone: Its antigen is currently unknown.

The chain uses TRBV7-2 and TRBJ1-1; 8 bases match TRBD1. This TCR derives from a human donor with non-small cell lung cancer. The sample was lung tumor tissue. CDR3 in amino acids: CASSFTGGSEAFF. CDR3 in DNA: TGTGCCAGCAGCTTCACAGGGGGTTCTGAAGCTTTCTTT.